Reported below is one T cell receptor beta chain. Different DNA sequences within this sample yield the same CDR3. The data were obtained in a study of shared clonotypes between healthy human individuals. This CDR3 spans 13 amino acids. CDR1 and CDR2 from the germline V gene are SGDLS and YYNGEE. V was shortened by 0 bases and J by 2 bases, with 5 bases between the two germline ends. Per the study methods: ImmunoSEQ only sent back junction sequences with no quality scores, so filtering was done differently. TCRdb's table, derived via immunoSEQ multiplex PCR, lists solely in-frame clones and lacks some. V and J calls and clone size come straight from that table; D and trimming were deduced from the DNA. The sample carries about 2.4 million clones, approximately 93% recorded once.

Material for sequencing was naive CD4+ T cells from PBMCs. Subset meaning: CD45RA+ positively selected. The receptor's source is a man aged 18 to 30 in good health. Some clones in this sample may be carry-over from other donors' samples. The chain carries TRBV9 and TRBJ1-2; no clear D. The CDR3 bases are TGTGCCAGCAGCGTAGACAGAAACTATGGCTACACCTTC. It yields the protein CASSVDRNYGYTF.